A selection of T cell receptor beta chains follows, all from one sample in a study of beta chain features in type 1 diabetes. Generated by immunoSEQ multiplex PCR, the TCRdb table keeps only in-frame clones and is missing some. Among approximately 340,000 clones, approximately 16% were seen once, and the ten largest hold about 0.018%. Sequenced: naive CD4+ T cells from blood. The source of these receptors is a woman aged 18-30 years in good health. Each CDR3 is given with its conserved first and last residue. The D gene is left open where the match is weak. Part of the rows lack a size; the others show once, few, many or a class for expanded clones.

cdr3_aa cdr3_nt d_call j_call clone_size v_call
CASSLATGNNQPQHF TGTGCCAGCAGCTTAGCAACAGGGAACAATCAGCCCCAGCATTTT NA TRBJ1-5 few TRBV7-2
CASSQGGIAGHYEQYF TGCGCCAGCAGCCAAGGAGGGATAGCGGGACATTACGAGCAGTACTTC TRBD2 TRBJ2-7 few TRBV4-3
CSVVSQGSNEKLFF TGCAGCGTCGTGTCACAGGGATCTAATGAAAAACTGTTTTTT NA TRBJ1-4 NA TRBV29-1
CASSRQGVGEQFF TGTGCCAGCAGCAGACAGGGGGTGGGTGAGCAGTTCTTC TRBD1 TRBJ2-1 NA TRBV6-5
CASSLQQGVYSGELFF TGTGCCAGCAGCTTGCAACAGGGAGTTTATTCCGGGGAGCTGTTTTTT NA TRBJ2-2 few TRBV7-9
CSVGTSGLNIQYF TGCAGCGTTGGGACTAGCGGGCTAAACATTCAGTACTTC TRBD2 TRBJ2-4 few TRBV29-1
CASRISGTNEQFF TGTGCCAGCAGGATTAGCGGGACCAATGAGCAGTTCTTC TRBD2 TRBJ2-1 NA TRBV27
CASSSPPSGANVLTF TGTGCCAGCAGTTCCCCTCCGTCTGGGGCCAACGTCCTGACTTTC NA TRBJ2-6 few TRBV28
CASSFGQMNTEAFF TGTGCCAGCAGTTTTGGACAGATGAACACTGAAGCTTTCTTT NA TRBJ1-1 few TRBV28
CASTQTSGIVNEQFF TGTGCCAGCACCCAGACTAGCGGGATTGTCAATGAGCAGTTCTTC TRBD2 TRBJ2-1 few TRBV9
CASSLDQREGREETQYF TGTGCCAGCAGCTTAGACCAGCGGGAGGGCCGGGAAGAGACCCAGTACTTC TRBD2 TRBJ2-5 few TRBV7-9
CASSQIPSNYGYTF TGTGCCAGCAGCCAGATTCCGTCGAACTATGGCTACACCTTC NA TRBJ1-2 NA TRBV28
CASSQDRRTAEAFF TGCGCCAGCAGCCAAGATCGTCGGACAGCCGAAGCTTTCTTT NA TRBJ1-1 NA TRBV4-3
CASSPWGAGLQETQYF TGTGCCAGCTCACCATGGGGCGCGGGGCTCCAAGAGACCCAGTACTTC NA TRBJ2-5 few TRBV18
CASSFMRDEQFF TGTGCCAGCAGCTTTATGAGGGATGAGCAGTTCTTC NA TRBJ2-1 NA TRBV11-2
CASSYPLRGAYNEQFF TGTGCCAGCAGTTACCCCCTCCGAGGAGCCTACAATGAGCAGTTCTTC NA TRBJ2-1 few TRBV28
CASSPLLAGIDNEQFF TGTGCCAGCTCTCCTTTACTAGCGGGAATCGACAATGAGCAGTTCTTC TRBD2 TRBJ2-1 NA TRBV18
CSVSPQASGSTDTQYF TGCAGCGTTTCACCCCAGGCTAGCGGAAGCACAGATACGCAGTATTTT TRBD2 TRBJ2-3 few TRBV29-1
CASSGQGEAKNIQYF TGTGCCAGCAGTGGACAGGGTGAAGCCAAAAACATTCAGTACTTC TRBD1 TRBJ2-4 NA TRBV28
CASSPRDGTYEQYF TGTGCCAGCTCACCTAGAGACGGGACCTACGAGCAGTACTTC NA TRBJ2-7 few TRBV18
CASSRLAGDLNTGELFF TGCGCCAGCTCGCGACTAGCGGGGGACCTGAACACCGGGGAGCTGTTTTTT TRBD2 TRBJ2-2 NA TRBV5-1
CASSQVDGNEQFF TGCGCCAGCAGCCAAGTAGATGGCAATGAGCAGTTCTTC NA TRBJ2-1 few TRBV4-1
CASSEDRVSDEQYF TGTGCCAGCAGTGAAGACAGGGTATCGGACGAGCAGTACTTC NA TRBJ2-7 few TRBV2
CSVRGSMAQYF TGCAGCGTTCGAGGTAGTATGGCGCAGTATTTT NA TRBJ2-3 few TRBV29-1
CASSLAFRAGDEQFF TGCGCCAGCAGCTTGGCTTTCAGGGCTGGGGATGAGCAGTTCTTC NA TRBJ2-1 few TRBV5-1
CAIEPGQGPDTQYF TGTGCCATCGAACCGGGACAGGGTCCCGATACGCAGTATTTT TRBD1 TRBJ2-3 few TRBV7-9
CASRISGSPYEQYF TGTGCCAGCAGAATCTCCGGGAGTCCCTACGAGCAGTACTTC NA TRBJ2-7 few TRBV27